The next 11 T cell receptor beta chains were all read from a single sample in a study of shared T cell receptors in the human thymus. Libraries were prepared by immunoSEQ multiplex PCR; TCRdb keeps only in-frame clonotypes and omits some of them. The table records hundreds of thousands of clones, around 95% of them present only once. The material sequenced was thymocytes. These receptor sequences come from a human donor.

The CDR3, as DNA: TGTGCCAGTAGTATAACCGGGACAGAAAACATTCAGTACTTC. This gives the protein CASSITGTENIQYF. The chain carries TRBV19 and TRBJ2-4; 7 nucleotides align to TRBD1. Germline-derived CDR1 and CDR2 are LNHDA and SQIVND (reference sequence). J gave up 5 bases and V 2 bases, and 3 bases lay outside the gene matches. The CDR3 sequence is 14 residues long.

J is TRBJ2-7 and V is TRBV9; unclear D gene. Trimming shortened V by 4 bases and J by 3 bases, and 8 bases separated the two germline ends. The germline CDR1 and CDR2 sequences are SGDLS and YYNGEE. The CDR3 contains 12 residues. The CDR3 DNA sequence: TGTGCCAGCAGCCTGGACGGCTACGAGCAGTACTTC. Translation gives CASSLDGYEQYF.

The chain links TRBV30 to TRBJ2-7; the match to TRBD1 covers 8 bases. Germline-derived CDR1 and CDR2 are GTSNPN and SVGIG (reference sequence). Trimming took 5 bases from V and 0 from J; bases not matched to a gene: 9. The CDR3 runs 15 residues. In DNA form, the CDR3 reads TGTGCCTGGGGTATGGACAGGGTCCACTCCTACGAGCAGTACTTC. Protein: CAWGMDRVHSYEQYF.

V is TRBV21-1 and J is TRBJ2-5; the table's D call of TRBD2 was not tested on the DNA. TRBV21-1 is reported as a pseudogene. CDR3 length: 15 amino acids. The CDR3 sequence: CASSKALEGGETQYF. Here the CDR3 DNA reads TGTGCCAGCAGCAAAGCGCTGGAGGGCGGGGAGACCCAGTACTTC.

This rearrangement joins TRBV27 to TRBJ2-1; D ambiguous. The germline V and J ends were trimmed by 5 bases and 8 bases, with 7 bases remaining between them. This CDR3 has 11 residues. Germline V gene lookup returns CDR1 MNHEY and CDR2 SMNVEV (reference sequence). The CDR3 nucleotides are TGTGCCAGCAGTATCGGCGATGAGCAGTTCTTC. Translated: CASSIGDEQFF.

This clone was found once. V usage is TRBV5-1 and J usage is TRBJ2-2; no definite D call. V shed 4 bases and J shed 5 bases, with 9 bases lying between them. This CDR3 has 13 residues. Germline V lookup: CDR1 SGHRS, CDR2 YFSETQ. CDR3 residues: CASSRTHTGELFF. The CDR3 DNA reads TGCGCCAGCAGCCGAACGCATACCGGGGAGCTGTTTTTT.

The V call is TRBV5-4, the J call TRBJ2-4, with no clear D. The germline CDR1 and CDR2 sequences are SGHNT and YYREEE (reference sequence). The CDR3 has 15 residues. The germline V and J ends were trimmed by 2 bases and 2 bases, with 11 bases remaining between them. In nucleotides, the CDR3 is TGTGCCAGCAGCTTTGATCCGGGTCCCAAAAACATTCAGTACTTC. It codes for CASSFDPGPKNIQYF.

V is TRBV28 and J is TRBJ2-7, with TRBD2 matching over 12 bases. Per germline, CDR1 MDHEN and CDR2 SYDVKM. This CDR3 contains 15 residues. With V trimmed by 6 bases and J by 5 bases, 8 bases remained unmatched. Here the CDR3 DNA reads TGTGCCAGCAGGGGCCGACTAGCGGGAGCCCACGAGCAGTACTTC. As protein: CASRGRLAGAHEQYF.

The J gene is TRBJ1-2, the V gene TRBV5-4; D perhaps matches TRBD1 (6 bases). V lost 0 bases and J 6 bases, leaving 9 bases between the germline ends. This CDR3 is 13 amino acids long. From germline, CDR1 is SGHNT and CDR2 YYREEE (reference sequence). CDR3 protein: CASSLGTEDGYTF. The CDR3 DNA reads TGTGCCAGCAGCTTGGGGACAGAGGATGGCTACACCTTC.

This sequence joins TRBV28 and TRBJ2-1, with D perhaps matching TRBD2 (6 bases). CDR1 is MDHEN and CDR2 is SYDVKM in the germline V gene. CDR3 length: 15 amino acids. V lost 1 base and J 4 bases, leaving 11 bases between the germline ends. CDR3 amino acids: CASSLYRRGYNEQFF. CDR3 in DNA: TGTGCCAGCAGTTTATACAGGCGGGGATACAATGAGCAGTTCTTC.

The chain links TRBV27 to TRBJ1-5; 10 nucleotides align to TRBD1. The germline V gene has CDR1 MNHEY and CDR2 SMNVEV (reference sequence). CDR3 length equals 21 residues. The V gene end was trimmed by 6 bases and the J gene end by 0 bases; junction bases not matched to a gene: 20. CDR3 sequence reads: CASSLKGFRDRGDDSNQPQHF. The CDR3 region has the DNA TGTGCCAGCAGCTTAAAGGGCTTCCGGGACAGGGGTGATGATAGCAATCAGCCCCAGCATTTT.